A selection of T cell receptor beta chains follows, all from one sample in a study of a mutant IDH1 vaccine in newly diagnosed glioma. TCRdb's table, derived via immunoSEQ multiplex PCR, lists solely in-frame clones and lacks some. The sample has 30,000 to 40,000 clones, over 75% seen once. Their specific antigens are unknown. The specimen comprised PBMCs, sampled from a glioma patient whose treatment included an IDH1 peptide vaccine. Receptor source: a man in his forties with glioma. Some clones in this sample may be carry-over from other donors' samples. CDR3s include the opening cysteine and the closing phenylalanine or tryptophan. The order of the fields is J gene, V gene, clone size, D gene, CDR3 protein, CDR3 DNA. A D gene is named only where the DNA matches it firmly. The size entry is marked missing in some rows and otherwise reads once, few, many or a size class.

TRBJ2-5 | TRBV27 | NA | NA | CASSLDRFQETQYF | TGTGCCAGCAGTTTAGACAGGTTCCAAGAGACCCAGTACTTC
TRBJ1-2 | TRBV11-2 | few | NA | CASSLSPHSNYGYTF | TGTGCCAGCAGCTTATCCCCTCACTCAAACTATGGCTACACCTTC
TRBJ2-7 | TRBV6-6 | NA | NA | CASSYSGAGHSYEQYF | TGTGCCAGCAGTTACTCGGGGGCAGGGCACTCCTACGAGCAGTACTTC
TRBJ1-1 | TRBV11-3 | few | NA | CASSGGGGGWTEAFF | TGTGCCAGCAGCGGAGGTGGAGGGGGATGGACTGAAGCTTTCTTT
TRBJ1-5 | TRBV18 | NA | NA | CASSPEGRVNQPQHF | TGTGCCAGCTCCCCGGAGGGCAGGGTCAATCAGCCCCAGCATTTT
TRBJ1-1 | TRBV6-1 | NA | NA | CASRREEEAEAFF | TGTGCCAGCAGAAGGGAGGAGGAGGCTGAAGCTTTCTTT
TRBJ2-7 | TRBV11-2 | NA | NA | CASSLGRWGQDYEQYF | TGTGCCAGCAGCTTAGGGCGGTGGGGGCAGGACTACGAGCAGTACTTC
TRBJ2-7 | TRBV30 | NA | NA | CAWSDRSIREEQYF | TGTGCCTGGAGTGACCGATCGATACGGGAGGAGCAGTACTTC
TRBJ2-3 | TRBV7-2 | NA | NA | CASSFGGDTQYF | TGTGCCAGCAGCTTCGGTGGAGATACGCAGTATTTT
TRBJ2-1 | TRBV7-2 | few | TRBD2 | CASSLPAGGRSVSYNEQFF | TGTGCCAGCAGCTTACCAGCGGGGGGCCGATCGGTCTCCTACAATGAGCAGTTCTTC
TRBJ1-6 | TRBV6-5 | NA | NA | CASRGEYRYSPLHF | TGTGCCAGCAGAGGGGAGTACAGGTATTCACCCCTCCACTTT
TRBJ2-2 | TRBV30 | NA | TRBD2 | CAWSVLAGVPGELFF | TGTGCCTGGAGTGTATTAGCGGGGGTCCCCGGGGAGCTGTTTTTT
TRBJ1-1 | TRBV7-2 | few | TRBD1 | CASSLDRGTEAFF | TGTGCCAGCAGCTTAGACAGGGGAACTGAAGCTTTCTTT
TRBJ2-5 | TRBV14 | NA | NA | CASSRFRQETQYF | TGTGCCAGCAGCAGGTTCAGACAAGAGACCCAGTACTTC
TRBJ2-3 | TRBV7-2 | NA | NA | CASRLTDTQYF | TGTGCCAGCAGGCTAACAGATACGCAGTATTTT
TRBJ2-2 | TRBV29-1 | NA | NA | CSVKTRGVTGELFF | TGCAGCGTTAAAACCCGCGGGGTCACCGGGGAGCTGTTTTTT
TRBJ1-5 | TRBV5-5 | NA | TRBD1 | CASSLETGAPQHF | TGTGCCAGCAGCTTGGAGACAGGGGCGCCCCAGCATTTT